Below are 13 T cell receptor beta chains sequenced from a single sample in a study of post-analysis software for immune sequencing data. Study-wide findings and caveats: Included in a set of about 5 TRBV segments more frequent in patients than controls were TRBV5-6, TRBV5-1 and TRBV20-1.

Built from TCR beta cDNA, the libraries had unique molecular identifiers in them. TCRdb reprocessed the PCR reads via MiXCR and lists one record per CDR3 protein. The table lists about 560,000 distinct CDR3 sequences, roughly 45% of them singletons. What these receptors recognize is not known. The sequenced material came from blood. The receptors originated from a girl aged 5 to 17 with multiple sclerosis.

The chain is built from TRBV4-1 and TRBJ1-1; the D is unclear. V was shortened by 0 bases and J by 0 bases, with 11 bases between the two germline ends. This CDR3 contains 16 residues. Germline V gives CDR1 MGHRA, CDR2 YSYEKL. Here the CDR3 reads CASSQDQRIMNTEAFF. CDR3 bases: TGCGCCAGCAGCCAAGACCAGAGAATTATGAACACTGAAGCTTTCTTT.

The genes are TRBV5-1 and TRBJ2-1; D gene unclear. Germline-derived CDR1 and CDR2 are SGHRS and YFSETQ. With 2 bases removed from V and 5 bases from J, the gap between germline ends came to 8 bases. The CDR3 is 13 amino acids. CDR3 loop: CASSFGSDNEQFF. The CDR3 coding sequence is TGCGCCAGCAGCTTCGGCTCTGACAATGAGCAGTTCTTC.

This clonotype appeared a few times. V and J are TRBV7-2 and TRBJ1-2; D is undetermined. The CDR3 totals 13 residues. V was cut by 8 bases and J by 3 bases, with 13 bases left in between. Germline CDR1 SGHTA, CDR2 FQGNSA. The CDR3 loop reads CASLRYTDYGYTF. CDR3 coding DNA: TGTGCCAGCCTACGATATACGGACTATGGCTACACCTTC. Together with reference TRBV7-2 and TRBJ1-2, the CDR3 gives the full variable domain: GAGVSQSPSNKVTEKGKDVELRCDPISGHTALYWYRQSLGQGLEFLIYFQGNSAPDKSGLPSDRFSAERTGGSVSTLTIQRTQQEDSAVYLCASLRYTDYGYTFGSGTRLTVV.

The chain joins TRBV24-1 to TRBJ1-5; no definite D call. The CDR3 is made up of 13 amino acids. The germline V gene encodes CDR1 KGHDR and CDR2 SFDVKD. V lost 5 bases to trimming and J lost 2 bases, with 6 bases between them. CDR3 in amino acids: CATSVAGNQPQHF. DNA of the CDR3: TGTGCCACCAGTGTGGCGGGCAATCAGCCCCAGCATTTT.

V usage is TRBV29-1 and J usage is TRBJ1-1, with D possibly TRBD1 on 5 matching bases. The CDR3 consists of 14 residues. CDR1 is SQVTM, CDR2 ANQGSEA, per germline. V dropped 4 bases and J dropped 1 base, with 13 bases sitting between them. CDR3 sequence: CSVVMRQSNTEAFF. As DNA, the CDR3 is TGCAGCGTTGTTATGCGACAGTCGAACACTGAAGCTTTCTTT.

In its sample, this clonotype was seen many times. J is TRBJ1-1 and V is TRBV6-5; D ambiguous. This CDR3 spans 13 amino acids. Per the germline V gene, CDR1 is MNHEY and CDR2 is SVGAGI. The ends were cut back, 5 bases at V and 1 base at J, with 8 bases in the middle. CDR3 sequence reads: CASSPGRNTEAFF. Written as DNA, the CDR3 is TGTGCCAGCAGTCCGGGGAGGAACACTGAAGCTTTCTTT.

This clonotype was counted many times. The V call is TRBV20-1, the J call TRBJ2-7; 10 bases are shared with TRBD1. Germline CDR1 reads DFQATT; CDR2 reads SNEGSKA (reference sequence). V lost 6 bases, J lost 3 bases, and 8 bases stayed unmatched. The CDR3 extends over 14 amino acids. Here the CDR3 DNA reads TGCAGTGCACTGACCGGGACAGGGGTCTACGAGCAGTACTTC. Its translation: CSALTGTGVYEQYF.

CDR3 region: CASSQDPIPGRTETQYF. The CDR3 bases are TGTGCCAGCAGCCAAGACCCAATTCCTGGACGGACGGAGACCCAGTACTTC. The V and J genes are TRBV3-1 and TRBJ2-5; unclear D gene. V gave up 0 bases and J gave up 5 bases, with 19 bases separating them. The CDR3 length is 17 residues. Germline V gives CDR1 LGHDT, CDR2 YNNKEL (reference sequence).

The rearrangement uses TRBV10-3 and TRBJ2-5, with D maybe TRBD2 (5 bases). The last part of the DNA fits TRBJ2-7 better; the J call may be wrong. Germline CDR1 reads ENHRY; CDR2 reads SYGVKD. This CDR3 contains 14 residues. The CDR3 reads CAIRKDSLNYEQYF. CDR3 nucleotides: TGTGCCATCAGGAAGGACTCCTTAAACTACGAGCAGTACTTC.

The V call is TRBV6-5, the J call TRBJ2-1; 10 nucleotides agree with TRBD2. CDR3 size: 15 residues. V trimming: 2 bases; J trimming: 6 bases; junction bases outside the gene matches: 4. CDR1 is MNHEY, CDR2 SVGAGI, per germline. The CDR3 region is CASSYLASGSNEQFF. CDR3 DNA: TGTGCCAGCAGTTACCTGGCTAGCGGGAGCAATGAGCAGTTCTTC.

This clonotype was found a few times. The chain carries TRBV10-3 and TRBJ2-1, with 7 bases identical to TRBD1. Looked up from germline, CDR1 is ENHRY and CDR2 is SYGVKD. Trimming cost V 10 bases and J 5 bases; bases outside gene matches: 14. There are 15 residues in the CDR3. Here the CDR3 DNA reads TGTGCCACCACCCCGACAGGGAAAAGGGACAATGAGCAGTTCTTC. Translated: CATTPTGKRDNEQFF.

This chain uses TRBV5-1 with TRBJ2-7; D is possibly TRBD1 (6 bases). Trimming removed 3 bases from V and 1 base from J, with 11 bases in between. CDR3 length: 14 residues. Per germline, CDR1 SGHRS and CDR2 YFSETQ. CDR3 sequence reads: CASSYGDTSYEQYF. CDR3 in DNA: TGCGCCAGCAGCTATGGGGACACGTCCTACGAGCAGTACTTC.

The chain uses TRBV7-2 and TRBJ1-5; D is perhaps TRBD1 (6 bases). This CDR3 is 14 amino acids long. Trimming took 2 bases from V and 4 from J, leaving 9 bases between them. Germline V gene data show CDR1 as SGHTA and CDR2 as FQGNSA. Here the CDR3 DNA reads TGTGCCAGCAGCTTAAGGGGGATAAATCAGCCCCAGCATTTT. This translates into CASSLRGINQPQHF. Looking up the rest from reference TRBV7-2 and TRBJ1-5 gives the full variable domain: GAGVSQSPSNKVTEKGKDVELRCDPISGHTALYWYRQSLGQGLEFLIYFQGNSAPDKSGLPSDRFSAERTGGSVSTLTIQRTQQEDSAVYLCASSLRGINQPQHFGDGTRLSIL.